This T cell receptor beta chain was captured by sequencing in a study of blood T cell repertoires in COVID-19. The CDR3 runs 15 residues. The V gene's germline CDR1 is SGHDT and CDR2 YYEEEE. The V gene lost 0 bases and the J gene lost 3 bases, with 13 bases spanning the gap. Sequencing used immunoSEQ multiplex PCR; TCRdb keeps in-frame clones, though not all of them. The table lists roughly 99,000 clones, about 90% of them singletons. The chain links TRBV5-6 to TRBJ2-7; D is ambiguous. The sequenced sample consisted of peripheral blood. The clonotype originates from a man aged 50 to 59 with COVID-19, enrolled during active disease. The CDR3 DNA reads as TGTGCCAGCAGCTTGGCTCAGGCCGTTGACTACGAGCAGTACTTC. It yields the protein CASSLAQAVDYEQYF.